A single T cell receptor (beta chain) is shown here with its context. These data come from a study of cytomegalovirus exposure and HLA in healthy donors. The protocol was immunoSEQ multiplex PCR, while the TCRdb copy is restricted to in-frame clones and leaves out a portion. The sample yields tens of thousands of clones, roughly 94% seen once. The CDR3 consists of 15 residues. Trimming removed 4 bases at V and 9 bases at J, with 19 bases between. Per the germline V gene, CDR1 is LNHDA and CDR2 is SQIVND (reference sequence). This receptor was obtained from a man younger than 35 in good health and CMV-seronegative. Material for sequencing was PBMCs. The genes are TRBV19 and TRBJ2-4; D is perhaps TRBD2 (6 bases). CDR3 in amino acids: CASSTTTSTSSIQYF. CDR3 DNA sequence: TGTGCCAGTAGTACAACGACTAGTACCTCAAGCATTCAGTACTTC.